Each of the 21 T cell receptor beta chains below was sequenced from the same sample in a study of T-cell reconstitution after alpha-beta-depleted transplantation in children (dated by TCRdb to about 2016). The receptor library was made with PCR. TCRdb lists the instrument as Illumina HiSeq 2500. TCR libraries were prepared with molecular barcoding, using unique molecular identifiers to normalize TCRbeta repertoire quantification. TCRdb reran the public reads through fastp at Q25 and MiXCR, keeping productive beta chains. Each record represents a unique CDR3 protein, reported with the most common genes and DNA among its rows. For this sample the table gives 610,000 or so distinct CDR3 sequences, of which 27% were detected only once. About 35% of the sample goes to the ten largest clones. The sample's treatment or condition label, decoded: allogeneic hematopoietic cell transplantation with graft depleted of TCRalphabeta T cells and CD19 B cells.

The starting material was PBMCs, obtained before TCRalphabeta/CD19-depleted stem cell transplant. The receptors were gathered from a boy under two years old with Wiskott-Aldrich syndrome, due to receive a stem cell transplant.

V usage is TRBV15 and J usage is TRBJ1-3, with a possible D match to TRBD1 (6 bases). The CDR3 has 17 amino acids. Germline CDR1 is LNHNV and CDR2 is YYDKDF (reference sequence). V was shortened by 3 bases and J by 2 bases, with 17 bases between the two germline ends. The CDR3 sequence: CATSRASTGFAGNTIYF. CDR3 coding DNA: TGTGCCACCAGCAGGGCGAGCACAGGGTTTGCTGGAAACACCATATATTTT.

The sample holds a few counts of this clonotype. CDR3 in DNA: TGTGCCAGCAGCCAAGTGGGTAGGGAGACTACCAATTATGAGCAGTTCTTC. Translation: CASSQVGRETTNYEQFF. The chain recombines TRBV4-2 with TRBJ2-1; D might be TRBD2 (5 bases). Germline CDR1 reads LGHNA; CDR2 reads YNFKEQ. Deletions cut 1 base from V and 8 bases from J, with 21 bases between. This CDR3 has 17 residues.

CDR3 sequence reads: CASSLFRDRVYNEQFF. The CDR3 DNA sequence: TGCGCCAGCAGCTTGTTCCGGGATAGAGTCTACAATGAGCAGTTCTTC. V and J are TRBV5-1 and TRBJ2-1; D perhaps matches TRBD2 (5 bases). The germline gives CDR1 SGHRS, CDR2 YFSETQ. This CDR3 contains 16 residues. V was clipped by 1 base and J by 3 bases, with 14 bases between them. The full variable domain, rest sourced from reference TRBV5-1 and TRBJ2-1, is KAGVTQTPRYLIKTRGQQVTLSCSPISGHRSVSWYQQTPGQGLQFLFEYFSETQRNKGNFPGRFSGRQFSNSRSEMNVSTLELGDSALYLCASSLFRDRVYNEQFFGPGTRLTVL.

The genes are TRBV28 and TRBJ1-1; perhaps TRBD1 as D (6 bases). The CDR3 contains 12 residues. CDR1 is MDHEN, CDR2 SYDVKM, per germline. The V and J ends lost 5 bases and 7 bases respectively, with 11 bases between them. The chain's CDR3 is CASSIRTDEAFF. In DNA, the CDR3 is TGTGCCAGCAGTATACGGACAGATGAAGCTTTCTTT.

This clonotype appeared once. V usage is TRBV24-1 and J usage is TRBJ2-3, with D tentatively TRBD1 or TRBD2 (5 bases each). CDR1 KGHDR and CDR2 SFDVKD come from the germline V gene. V lost 8 bases, J lost 2 bases, and 16 bases lay in between. CDR3 length equals 15 residues. CDR3 DNA sequence: TGTGCCACCATGGGACCAACAGACAACACAGATACGCAGTATTTT. It yields the protein CATMGPTDNTDTQYF.

This clonotype was counted a single time. The V and J genes are TRBV5-1 and TRBJ2-5; 7 nucleotides align to TRBD2. This CDR3 has 13 residues. The germline V gene has CDR1 SGHRS and CDR2 YFSETQ. V lost 4 bases, J lost 5 bases, and 5 bases stayed unmatched. Written as DNA, the CDR3 is TGCGCCAGCAGCCGGGACTATAAGGAGACCCAGTACTTC. The encoded protein is CASSRDYKETQYF.

V gene TRBV4-2 combines with J gene TRBJ2-1; 9 bases match TRBD2. In germline, CDR1 is LGHNA, CDR2 YNFKEQ. This CDR3 spans 19 amino acids. V lost 2 bases and J lost 6; bases outside the gene matches: 17. The CDR3 protein is CASSQKYKGLAGVLNEQFF. DNA for the CDR3: TGTGCCAGCAGCCAAAAATACAAGGGGTTAGCGGGAGTGCTCAATGAGCAGTTCTTC.

The sample holds a few counts of this clonotype. The chain is built from TRBV10-3 and TRBJ1-3; a possible D gene is TRBD1 (6 bases). Deletions cut 8 bases from V and 0 bases from J, with 23 bases between. The CDR3 length is 18 residues. The germline CDR1 and CDR2 sequences are ENHRY and SYGVKD. The CDR3 DNA sequence: TGTGCCATCTCGTTCGCCCCTGGAGGACAGATCTCTGGAAACACCATATATTTT. It translates to CAISFAPGGQISGNTIYF.

This chain links TRBV5-1 with TRBJ2-3; 7 bases are shared with TRBD1. CDR1 is SGHRS, CDR2 YFSETQ, per germline. CDR3 length equals 15 residues. With V trimmed by 3 bases and J by 1 base, 5 bases remained unmatched. CDR3 DNA sequence: TGCGCCAGCAGCTACAGGGGTGCCGGCACAGATACGCAGTATTTT. Residues: CASSYRGAGTDTQYF.

A few counts support this clonotype. The chain links TRBV7-2 to TRBJ2-2, with a possible D match to TRBD2 (6 bases). Germline CDR1 is SGHTA and CDR2 is FQGNSA. The CDR3 extends over 17 amino acids. V gave up 5 bases and J gave up 0 bases, with 16 bases separating them. As DNA, the CDR3 is TGTGCCAGCAGCCCCGCGCACGTAGCGGCGAACACCGGGGAGCTGTTTTTT. The encoded protein is CASSPAHVAANTGELFF.

Only a few counts were recorded for this clonotype. The chain uses TRBV5-1 and TRBJ2-3, with 8 bases aligning to TRBD1. Germline V gene sequence: CDR1 SGHRS, CDR2 YFSETQ. V gave up 4 bases and J gave up 2 bases; unmatched junction bases: 3. The CDR3 is made up of 14 amino acids. CDR3 DNA sequence: TGCGCCAGCAGCGGGGACAGGATCACAGATACGCAGTATTTT. Residues: CASSGDRITDTQYF.

This clonotype was counted between two and nine times. The chain combines TRBV5-1 with TRBJ2-2, with 7 bases matching TRBD2. After removal of 1 base from V and 6 bases from J, the junction contained 9 bases not matched to a gene. This CDR3 comprises 16 residues. Germline CDR1 is SGHRS and CDR2 is YFSETQ. CDR3 sequence reads: CASSLTTGLGSGELFF. DNA of the CDR3: TGCGCCAGCAGCTTGACAACAGGACTAGGCTCCGGGGAGCTGTTTTTT.

This clonotype was found a few times. The genes are TRBV15 and TRBJ2-3, with 7 bases that match TRBD1. V trimming: 1 base; J trimming: 0 bases; junction bases outside the gene matches: 4. The V gene's germline CDR1 is LNHNV and CDR2 YYDKDF (reference sequence). The CDR3 sequence is 16 residues long. Written as DNA, the CDR3 is TGTGCCACCAGCAGAGCAGGACAGGCTAGCACAGATACGCAGTATTTT. Its protein is CATSRAGQASTDTQYF.

This clonotype occurred a few times. The chain recombines TRBV6-5 with TRBJ1-1; 7 nucleotides line up with TRBD1. V gave up 2 bases and J gave up 7 bases; unmatched junction bases: 7. Germline V gene lookup returns CDR1 MNHEY and CDR2 SVGAGI. The CDR3 consists of 14 residues. The CDR3 DNA is TGTGCCAGCAGTTACGCAGACAGGGTTAATGAAGCTTTCTTT. Translated, it gives CASSYADRVNEAFF.

J is TRBJ2-3 and V is TRBV28, with 12 bases that match TRBD2. J was trimmed by 5 bases and V by 5 bases; bases with no gene match: 17. This CDR3 spans 19 amino acids. The V gene's germline CDR1 is MDHEN and CDR2 SYDVKM. The CDR3 loop reads CASSPSGRTSGISVDTQYF. CDR3 nucleotides: TGTGCCAGCAGTCCCTCCGGGCGGACTAGCGGGATTTCGGTAGATACGCAGTATTTT.

This chain connects TRBV11-2 to TRBJ2-5; D unresolved. V was shortened by 3 bases and J by 3 bases, with 20 bases between the two germline ends. Germline V lookup: CDR1 SGHAT, CDR2 FQNNGV. This CDR3 has 17 amino acids. CDR3 coding DNA: TGTGCCAGCAGCTTGGGTTCTTTTTGGGATAATGAAGAGACCCAGTACTTC. It encodes CASSLGSFWDNEETQYF.

The chain joins TRBV12-3 or TRBV12-4 to TRBJ2-1; D may be TRBD2 (6 bases). CDR3 length equals 15 residues. The ends were cut back, 5 bases at V and 3 bases at J, with 14 bases in the middle. The CDR3 loop reads CASSPGLIVYNEQFF. DNA for the CDR3: TGTGCCAGCAGTCCGGGACTGATAGTCTACAATGAGCAGTTCTTC.

This clonotype appeared a few times. This chain links TRBV5-6 with TRBJ2-7; 8 nucleotides line up with TRBD1. Looked up from germline, CDR1 is SGHDT and CDR2 is YYEEEE. CDR3 length: 14 residues. J was trimmed by 3 bases and V by 1 base; bases with no gene match: 3. This CDR3 is CASSLNDRGYEQYF. The CDR3 bases are TGTGCCAGCAGCTTGAATGACAGGGGCTACGAGCAGTACTTC.

DNA of the CDR3: TGCAGCGTTGTGACGGACAGCTACGAGCAGTACTTC. It codes for CSVVTDSYEQYF. The chain couples TRBV29-1 to TRBJ2-7, with D perhaps TRBD1 (6 bases). Germline V gives CDR1 SQVTM, CDR2 ANQGSEA. The CDR3 runs 12 residues. Trimming stripped 4 bases from V and 3 bases from J, with 10 bases between.

In its sample, this clonotype was seen a few times. This chain uses TRBV10-3 with TRBJ2-1; 11 bases match TRBD2. With V trimmed by 4 bases and J by 14 bases, 10 bases remained unmatched. The CDR3 has 14 amino acids. Germline CDR1 and CDR2: ENHRY and SYGVKD. CDR3 sequence: CAISAGTSGGEEFF. The CDR3 DNA reads as TGTGCCATCAGTGCAGGGACTAGCGGCGGAGAAGAGTTCTTC.

There are a few counts of this clonotype. The rearrangement links TRBV5-1 to TRBJ2-3; no clear D. Germline V gene sequence: CDR1 SGHRS, CDR2 YFSETQ. Trimming removed 4 bases from V and 7 bases from J, with 10 bases in between. This CDR3 has 12 amino acids. CDR3 sequence reads: CASSEPVNTQYF. In DNA form, the CDR3 reads TGCGCCAGCAGCGAGCCGGTGAATACGCAGTATTTT.